The clone carrying this TCR beta chain rates as medium-sized. This sample was included in a study of blood T cell repertoires in COVID-19. This table comes from immunoSEQ multiplex PCR, and its TCRdb copy is limited to in-frame clones, with some not included. The table lists 50,000 to 65,000 clones, about four fifths of them singletons. This CDR3 has 16 residues. With V trimmed by 2 bases and J by 3 bases, 9 bases remained unmatched. Germline lookup yields CDR1 SGHVS and CDR2 FNYEAQ. Sequencing input: peripheral blood. This receptor was identified in a woman aged 60 to 75 with acute or convalescent COVID-19. The J gene is TRBJ2-5, the V gene TRBV7-6; TRBD1 matches 7 bases. CDR3 nucleotide sequence: TGTGCCAGCAGCTTAATTTCACTCGACAGGGAAGAGACCCAGTACTTC. Its translation: CASSLISLDREETQYF.